A selection of T cell receptor beta chains follows, all from one sample in a study of CD8 T cells in Susac syndrome. TCRdb redid the calling of the immunoSEQ multiplex PCR reads with MiXCR, one entry per CDR3 protein. The table lists around 71,000 distinct CDR3 sequences, 93% of them singletons, with approximately 0.15% in the top ten. The specimen sequenced was CD4+ T cells from PBMCs. The receptors were gathered from a human donor with Susac syndrome. CDR3s include the opening cysteine and the closing phenylalanine or tryptophan. The D gene is left open where the match is weak. Only some rows state a clone size, as once, few, many or a class for expanded clones.

TRBV7-2	TRBJ1-5	-	-	CASSLNNQPQHF	TGTGCCAGCAGCTTAAACAATCAGCCCCAGCATTTT
TRBV30	TRBJ1-2	TRBD1	-	CASQDRGRFNYGYTF	TGTGCCTCCCAGGACAGGGGGAGGTTTAACTATGGCTACACCTTC
TRBV7-2	TRBJ1-1	TRBD1	-	CASSSRQGTEAFF	TGTGCCAGCAGCTCCAGACAGGGGACTGAAGCTTTCTTT
TRBV20-1	TRBJ1-4	-	-	CSAPTTYDGEKLFF	TGCAGTGCTCCGACGACATACGATGGTGAAAAACTGTTTTTT
TRBV29-1	TRBJ2-1	TRBD2	-	CSVDMIGRGAGNNEQFF	TGCAGCGTTGACATGATAGGACGGGGAGCGGGGAACAATGAGCAGTTCTTC
TRBV24-1	TRBJ2-5	-	-	CATSDPAGRETQYF	TGTGCCACCAGTGACCCTGCGGGAAGAGAGACCCAGTACTTC
TRBV19	TRBJ2-5	TRBD1	-	CASSMYSDRGRETQYF	TGTGCCAGTAGTATGTACTCGGACAGGGGGCGAGAGACCCAGTACTTC
TRBV6-2/TRBV6-3	TRBJ2-1	TRBD2	-	CASSSRLAGAYNEQFF	TGTGCCAGCAGTTCCCGACTAGCGGGGGCCTACAATGAGCAGTTCTTC
TRBV5-1	TRBJ1-1	TRBD1	-	CASSLGTGSTEAFF	TGCGCCAGCAGCTTAGGGACAGGGAGTACTGAAGCTTTCTTT
TRBV5-1	TRBJ1-3	-	once	CASSPRGGGNTIYF	TGCGCCAGCAGCCCCCGAGGAGGTGGAAACACCATATATTTT
TRBV6-2/TRBV6-3	TRBJ1-6	-	-	CASSPLIGGSYNSPLHF	TGTGCCAGCAGTCCCTTGATCGGGGGATCCTATAATTCACCCCTCCACTTT
TRBV27	TRBJ2-2	TRBD2	-	CASSLRGVETGELFF	TGTGCCAGCAGTTTACGGGGGGTCGAGACCGGGGAGCTGTTTTTT
TRBV30	TRBJ2-7	TRBD1	few	CAWSKDRGYEQYF	TGTGCCTGGAGTAAGGACAGGGGGTACGAGCAGTACTTC
TRBV29-1	TRBJ2-3	-	-	CSVVARVVFTDTQYF	TGCAGCGTTGTAGCCAGGGTCGTTTTCACAGATACGCAGTATTTT
TRBV20-1	TRBJ1-5	-	-	CSAAPSNQPQHF	TGCAGTGCCGCCCCTAGCAATCAGCCCCAGCATTTT
TRBV7-9	TRBJ2-2	-	-	CASTGGGGANTGELFF	TGTGCCAGCACCGGCGGCGGGGGCGCGAACACCGGGGAGCTGTTTTTT